The rows below give T cell receptor beta chains drawn from one sample of a study of prognosis after radiotherapy for stage I lung cancer. MiXCR was run by TCRdb on the multiplex PCR reads, yielding one entry per CDR3 protein. This sample has around 16,000 distinct CDR3 sequences; 44% occur once, and the top ten carry 44%. The sample consisted of PBMCs, taken before or after stereotactic body radiation therapy (not recorded which). Receptor source: a donor over 45 with non-small cell lung cancer. The CDR3 runs from the conserved cysteine through the conserved F or W. A D gene is named only where the DNA matches it firmly. Clone size is not always given. Where it is, it says once, few, many or a class for expanded clones.

j_gene,d_gene,v_gene,abundance,CDR3aa,CDR3nt
TRBJ2-6,.,TRBV7-2,many,CASSLWSSSGANVLTF,TGTGCCAGCAGCTTATGGTCCAGTTCTGGGGCCAACGTCCTGACTTTC
TRBJ2-5,.,TRBV5-5,.,CASSLQPRQETHYF,TGTGCCAGCAGCTTGCAGCCCAGACAAGAGACCCATTACTTC
TRBJ1-2,.,TRBV12-5,many,CASGLGEGIGKNGYTF,TGTGCTAGTGGTTTGGGGGAGGGGATTGGAAAAAATGGCTACACCTTC
TRBJ2-3,TRBD2,TRBV20-1,.,CSASRTSGRDTQYF,TGCAGTGCTAGTCGGACTAGCGGGAGGGATACGCAGTATTTT
TRBJ1-2,.,TRBV28,many,CASSFRDYGYTF,TGTGCCAGCAGTTTTAGGGACTATGGCTACACCTTC
TRBJ2-3,.,TRBV29-1,many,CSVEEDGFTDTQYF,TGCAGCGTTGAAGAGGACGGTTTCACAGATACGCAGTATTTT
TRBJ1-1,.,TRBV7-3,many,CASSLRGNTEAFF,TGTGCCAGCAGCTTAAGAGGGAACACTGAAGCTTTCTTT
TRBJ1-1,.,TRBV14,many,CASSQSFVGTEAFF,TGTGCCAGCAGCCAGAGTTTTGTGGGGACTGAAGCTTTCTTT
TRBJ2-3,.,TRBV6-1,.,CATARKGTDTQYF,TGTGCCACCGCCAGGAAGGGGACAGATACGCAGTATTTT
TRBJ2-1,TRBD2,TRBV20-1,.,CSARKRGSTIRYEQFF,TGCAGTGCTAGGAAGCGGGGTAGTACAATACGGTATGAGCAGTTCTTC
TRBJ2-7,.,TRBV2,many,CASIEGISYEQYF,TGTGCCAGCATTGAGGGAATCTCCTACGAGCAGTACTTC